This T cell receptor (beta chain) stems from a study of liver allograft versus peripheral blood T cells. Study details: Comparing T cell receptor repertoires in transplanted livers with those in recipients' peripheral blood was part of the design.

MiXCR was run by TCRdb on the reads, yielding one entry per CDR3 protein. The sample has 7,000 to 9,500 distinct CDR3 sequences, under 20% seen once; the top ten hold around 25%. V dropped 1 base and J dropped 4 bases, with 7 bases sitting between them. Germline assignment: CDR1 SGHDN and CDR2 FVKESK. This CDR3 is built from 13 residues. This clonotype is deemed medium-sized. Its antigen is currently unknown. Study observations and caveats: Peripheral blood reportedly held T cell receptor repertoires that differed from those inside liver allografts.

This TCR was recovered from a human patient who had a liver transplant. Some of these T cells may belong to the graft donor. The chain has TRBV14 and TRBJ1-1, with D hard to call. The CDR3 spells CASSQAGSTEAFF. For the CDR3, the DNA is TGTGCCAGCAGCCAAGCCGGGTCCACTGAAGCTTTCTTT.